This entry concerns a single T cell receptor beta chain. This clonotype was observed at least ten times. Its antigen is not yet known. There are no base qualities to consult, and no much larger clone falls within one base. Sequenced using an Illumina HiSeq 2500. TCR beta libraries were prepared by quantitative 5'-RACE with molecular barcodes. On the study's bioinformatics: A new computational method, built on a probabilistic model of VDJ rearrangement, was used to identify disease-linked TCR variants. TCRdb reprocessed the public reads (quality trimming at Q25 with fastp, clone calling with MiXCR) and kept in-frame beta chains. For every CDR3 protein sequence, its rows merge into one entry that carries the most common genes and DNA. In this record, the V and J calls reflect TCRdb's handling and not the investigators' own analysis. Present in this sample are 55,000 or so distinct CDR3 sequences, approximately 7.4% of which were seen just once. The ten most abundant clones make up over 7% of the sample.

The V end loses 4 bases and the J end loses 7 bases, and a stretch of 14 bases separates them. Spanning cysteine to phenylalanine, the CDR3 consists of 14 amino acids. Of the read, only the CDR3 DNA is kept; its 42 bases are in frame from base 1. According to the germline V gene, CDR1 reads LGHNA and CDR2 reads YSLEER. This entry comes from a study of CD8 T cells in ankylosing spondylitis (dated by TCRdb to about 2017). About the investigation overall: To find TCR variants linked to disease, the study profiled T cell receptor beta repertoires in ankylosing spondylitis patients and healthy donors. The whole study cohort included 85 to 120 healthy donors and some 27 ankylosing spondylitis patients. Peripheral blood samples were taken, and synovial fluid was additionally collected from ankylosing spondylitis patients.

What the research found in general, with its limitations: Some motif variants had previously been reported in the synovial fluid and blood of reactive arthritis patients, which suggests shared mechanisms of disease initiation. In peripheral blood, the disease-linked clones were found at relatively low frequencies and had a CD8+ phenotype. According to the report, matched synovial fluid samples from ankylosing spondylitis patients were significantly enriched for the disease-linked clones. A TCR beta motif of 7 or 8 highly homologous amino acid variants appeared characteristic of blood from ankylosing spondylitis patients.

The specimen sequenced was blood, either unsorted or a sorted T cell fraction (not recorded which). The rearrangement combines TRBV4-3 with TRBJ2-1; the D gene is perhaps TRBD1 or TRBD2, each of them matching over 5 bases. The TCR was taken from a female donor with ankylosing spondylitis or in good health (not recorded which). The CDR3 sequence is CASSRDQARNEQFF. The DNA sequence is given as TGCGCCAGCAGCCGGGACCAGGCTCGTAATGAGCAGTTCTTC.